This T cell receptor (beta chain) was recovered during a study of T cell responses to AZD1222 COVID-19 vaccine. Study-wide results and limits: Nearly half of spike-specific TCRs reportedly go after variant regions that carry no mutations. Recipients of two AZD1222 doses showed rising Spike-specific TCR breadth and depth.

About this clone itself: The antigen is not known.

The protocol was immunoSEQ multiplex PCR, while the TCRdb copy is restricted to in-frame clones and leaves out a portion. Of 250,000 to 300,000 clones in the sample, approximately 94% are singletons; the top ten hold around 0.57%. This receptor was identified in an adult who received the AZD1222 COVID-19 vaccine. Sequencing used peripheral blood, obtained 28 days after the second AZD1222 dose.

CDR3 sequence (DNA): TGTGCCAGCAGCGTGGAAGCGGGGGGGGCCTACGAGCAGTACTTC. It is translated as CASSVEAGGAYEQYF. V is TRBV9 and J is TRBJ2-7; 10 bases are a match to TRBD2. Germline CDR1 and CDR2: SGDLS and YYNGEE. This CDR3 has 15 amino acids. Trimming removed 2 bases from V and 2 bases from J; junction bases left unmatched: 4. Using reference TRBV9 and TRBJ2-7 for the parts outside the CDR3, the full variable domain is DSGVTQTPKHLITATGQRVTLRCSPRSGDLSVYWYQQSLDQGLQFLIQYYNGEERAKGNILERFSAQQFPDLHSELNLSSLELGDSALYFCASSVEAGGAYEQYFGPGTRLTVT.